This T cell receptor beta chain was sequenced during a study of post-analysis software for immune sequencing data. General study findings and limits: The five TRBV segments detected at higher frequency in patients than in controls included TRBV5-6, TRBV5-1 and TRBV20-1. Relative to controls, patients with multiple sclerosis showed significantly lower normalized Chao1 diversity.

Notes on this clonotype: No antigen is known for it.

CDR3 size: 14 residues. Germline CDR1 and CDR2: MNHEY and SMNVEV (reference sequence). Trimming pared 5 bases from V and 6 bases from J, leaving 17 bases between. Unique molecular identifiers had been added to the TCR beta cDNA libraries. TCRdb called the PCR reads again in MiXCR, with one record for every CDR3 protein. This repertoire shows more than 450,000 distinct CDR3 sequences, roughly 34% found once; its top ten account for 4.5% to 7.5%. The chain employs TRBV27 and TRBJ2-7; perhaps TRBD1 as D (5 bases). The sequenced material came from blood. This clonotype was obtained from a girl aged 2-17 years with multiple sclerosis. CDR3 residues: CASSQGAPWLEQYF. The CDR3 nucleotides are TGTGCCAGCAGTCAAGGGGCCCCCTGGCTCGAGCAGTACTTC.